This entry features one TCR beta chain sequence. The sample is drawn from a study of blood T cell repertoires in COVID-19. Study information: The cDNA or gDNA used as material had been derived from T cells, B-cell-depleted T cells, or PBMCs.

In the authors' methods: Quantification of nucleated cells was approximated via reference gene primer amplification. The data were produced by immunoSEQ multiplex PCR, yet TCRdb's version contains in-frame clones alone and is incomplete. Clone size and V and J calls were adopted from that table, with D and trimming inferred from the DNA. The profile shows fewer than 180,000 clones, around 90% of them singletons. Germline V gene sequence: CDR1 SNHLY, CDR2 FYNNEI. This CDR3 is built from 14 residues. The V and J ends lost 6 bases and 7 bases, in that order; junction bases with no gene match: 7. This rearrangement joins TRBV2 to TRBJ1-5; 9 bases map to TRBD1. The clonotype comes from a woman aged 55-70 years with active or convalescent COVID-19. Sample: peripheral blood. The CDR3 region has the DNA TGTGCCAGCAGGCCCGGACAGGGGAGCCAGCCCCAGCATTTT. Protein: CASRPGQGSQPQHF. Drawing the rest from reference TRBV2 and TRBJ1-5, the complete variable domain is EPEVTQTPSHQVTQMGQEVILRCVPISNHLYFYWYRQILGQKVEFLVSFYNNEISEKSEIFDDQFSVERPDGSNFTLKIRSTKLEDSAMYFCASRPGQGSQPQHFGDGTRLSIL.